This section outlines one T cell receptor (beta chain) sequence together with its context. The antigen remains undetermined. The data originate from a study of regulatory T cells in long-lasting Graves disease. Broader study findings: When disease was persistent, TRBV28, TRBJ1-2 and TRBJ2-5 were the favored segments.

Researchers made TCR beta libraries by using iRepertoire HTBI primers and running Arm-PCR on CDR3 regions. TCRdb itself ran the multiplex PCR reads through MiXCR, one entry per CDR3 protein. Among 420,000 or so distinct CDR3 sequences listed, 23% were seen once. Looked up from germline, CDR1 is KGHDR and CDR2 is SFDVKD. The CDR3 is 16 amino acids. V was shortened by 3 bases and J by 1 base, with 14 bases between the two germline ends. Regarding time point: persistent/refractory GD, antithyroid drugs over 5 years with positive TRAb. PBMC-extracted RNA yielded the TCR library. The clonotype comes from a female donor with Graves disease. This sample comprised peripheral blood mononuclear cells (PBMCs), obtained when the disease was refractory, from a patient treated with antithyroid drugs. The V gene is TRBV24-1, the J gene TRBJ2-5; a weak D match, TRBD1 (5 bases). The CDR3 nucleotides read TGTGCCACCAGTGATGGTGGACATACGATCCAAGAGACCCAGTACTTC. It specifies CATSDGGHTIQETQYF.